The next 18 T cell receptor beta chains were all read from a single sample in a study of blood T cell repertoires in COVID-19. Sequencing was performed with immunoSEQ multiplex PCR; in TCRdb, only in-frame clones are kept and a portion is missing. Of tens of thousands of clones listed, about 91% are singletons. Sequencing was done on a sample of peripheral blood. Receptors were obtained from a man in his sixties with acute or convalescent COVID-19.

This clone was detected only a few times. J is TRBJ1-2 and V is TRBV3-1 (or the pseudogene TRBV3-2), with no clear D. This CDR3 contains 14 residues. Germline loops: CDR1 LGHDT, CDR2 YNNKEL (reference sequence). The V end lost 7 bases, the J end lost 8 bases, and 20 bases lay between the germline ends. CDR3 bases: TGTGCCAGCAACAAAAACGGGGTCGTTCAAGGCTACACCTTC. It translates to CASNKNGVVQGYTF.

This clone was seen just once. The V call is TRBV10-2, the J call TRBJ1-3; no definite D call. The CDR3 has 14 amino acids. Germline CDR1 and CDR2: WSHSY and SAAADI. V was trimmed by 5 bases and J by 2 bases, leaving 10 bases between them. CDR3 in amino acids: CASSSGLPGNTIYF. DNA of the CDR3: TGCGCCAGCAGTTCGGGTCTACCTGGAAACACCATATATTTT.

The chain combines TRBV12-5 with TRBJ1-3; possibly TRBD1 for D (6 bases). The CDR3 runs to 14 residues. The V and J ends lost 6 bases and 2 bases respectively, with 11 bases between them. Germline values: CDR1 LGHNT, CDR2 FRNRAP. The CDR3 DNA reads as TGTGCTAGTGGCCAGGGGTCGGCTGGAAACACCATATATTTT. This encodes CASGQGSAGNTIYF. Full variable domain (outside the CDR3, taken from reference TRBV12-5 and TRBJ1-3): DARVTQTPRHKVTEMGQEVTMRCQPILGHNTVFWYRQTMMQGLELLAYFRNRAPLDDSGMPKDRFSAEMPDATLATLKIQPSEPRDSAVYFCASGQGSAGNTIYFGEGSWLTVV.

This sequence joins TRBV5-8 and TRBJ1-1; unclear D gene. The CDR3 covers 13 residues. CDR1 and CDR2 (germline): SGHTS, YDEGEE. Trimming cost V 0 bases and J 4 bases, with 7 bases left between them. As DNA, the CDR3 is TGTGCCAGCAGCTTGGGACGAGGCACTGAAGCTTTCTTT. Its protein product is CASSLGRGTEAFF.

The chain's CDR3 is CASSHKGLAGGSDEQFF. The CDR3 DNA is TGTGCCAGCAGCCATAAGGGACTAGCGGGAGGTAGCGATGAGCAGTTCTTC. The gene calls are TRBV5-4 and TRBJ2-1, with 15 bases that match TRBD2. Germline V gene data show CDR1 as SGHNT and CDR2 as YYREEE (reference sequence). The CDR3 loop spans 17 amino acids. V shed 4 bases, J shed 8 bases, and the junction held 10 bases outside the gene matches.

CDR3 in DNA: TGTGCCAGTCACCGACCCACCACTAGCGGGAGAGACAAAAACTACCCCACAGATACGCAGTATTTT. It encodes CASHRPTTSGRDKNYPTDTQYF. The gene calls are TRBV21-1 and TRBJ2-3; the table's D call, TRBD2, was not checked against the DNA. TRBV21-1 is shown as a pseudogene. This CDR3 has 22 amino acids.

This chain connects TRBV12-3 or TRBV12-4 to TRBJ2-1; 7 bases are shared with TRBD2. This CDR3 has 13 residues. With V trimmed by 4 bases and J by 8 bases, 5 bases remained unmatched. The CDR3 is CASSYGRRDEQFF. CDR3 coding DNA: TGTGCCAGCAGTTACGGGAGGCGGGATGAGCAGTTCTTC.

The CDR3 DNA is TGTGCCAGTAGTATCGGAGGGGGCGCGGAGACTGAAGCTTTCTTT. It codes for CASSIGGGAETEAFF. V gene TRBV19 combines with J gene TRBJ1-1, with 7 bases lining up with TRBD1. CDR3 length: 15 residues. Germline CDR1 is LNHDA and CDR2 is SQIVND (reference sequence). Trimming took 3 bases from V and 5 from J; bases not matched to a gene: 9.

The rearrangement joins TRBV21-1 to TRBJ1-3; the table's TRBD1 call for D was not verified on the DNA. TRBV21-1 corresponds to a pseudogene. The length of the CDR3 is 18 residues. The CDR3 loop is CASSSSSGQPDLGNTIYF. The CDR3 bases are TGTGCCAGCAGCTCTAGCTCGGGACAGCCGGACCTCGGGAACACCATATATTTT.

The genes are TRBV14 and TRBJ2-2; D ambiguous. With 1 base removed from V and 2 bases from J, the gap between germline ends came to 5 bases. Germline CDR1 and CDR2: SGHDN and FVKESK. The CDR3 runs 14 residues. The chain's CDR3 is CASSQGLNTGELFF. In DNA form, the CDR3 reads TGTGCCAGCAGCCAAGGTCTAAACACCGGGGAGCTGTTTTTT.

The rearrangement uses TRBV28 and TRBJ1-1; 7 positions agree with TRBD1. The CDR3 runs to 14 residues. Germline CDR1 MDHEN, CDR2 SYDVKM. J lost 5 bases, V lost 6 bases, and 9 bases had no gene match. The CDR3 nucleotides are TGTGCCAGCAGCCCCACGACAGGGAGGACTGAAGCTTTCTTT. Residues: CASSPTTGRTEAFF.

The V gene is TRBV18, the J gene TRBJ2-7; D uncertain. The length of the CDR3 is 14 residues. The germline CDR1 and CDR2 sequences are KGHSH and LQKENI. With 3 bases removed from V and 5 bases from J, the gap between germline ends came to 14 bases. This CDR3 reads CASSPSRPPDEQYF. In DNA form, the CDR3 reads TGTGCCAGCTCACCGTCCAGGCCTCCAGACGAGCAGTACTTC.

This clone came up a few times. V is TRBV19 and J is TRBJ2-4; TRBD2 agrees at 10 bases. Germline loops: CDR1 LNHDA, CDR2 SQIVND (reference sequence). Losses at the gene ends were 3 bases for V and 9 bases for J; bases not matched to a gene: 11. This CDR3 contains 16 residues. The chain's CDR3 is CASSIPSGRASGIQYF. CDR3 DNA sequence: TGTGCCAGTAGTATCCCGAGCGGGAGGGCTTCTGGCATTCAGTACTTC.

V usage is TRBV29-1 and J usage is TRBJ1-5, with a weak D call TRBD1 (6 bases). CDR1 and CDR2 (germline): SQVTM, ANQGSEA. V was trimmed by 6 bases and J by 4 bases, leaving 10 bases between them. The CDR3 contains 12 residues. CDR3 DNA sequence: TGCAGCGTACAGGGCTCGAATCAGCCCCAGCATTTT. Translation: CSVQGSNQPQHF.

This chain connects TRBV27 to TRBJ1-1; the D is unclear. CDR1 is MNHEY, CDR2 SMNVEV, per germline (reference sequence). The length of the CDR3 is 13 residues. V lost 3 bases and J 8 bases, leaving 13 bases between the germline ends. The CDR3 region is CASSFSYTREAFF. CDR3 DNA: TGTGCCAGCAGTTTCTCTTATACTAGGGAAGCTTTCTTT.

This chain connects TRBV24-1 to TRBJ1-5; tentative D call: TRBD1 (6 bases). Between the trimmed V and J ends, which lost 2 bases and 6 bases, there was a span of 16 bases. The CDR3 runs to 16 residues. In germline, CDR1 is KGHDR, CDR2 SFDVKD. Written as DNA, the CDR3 is TGTGCCACCAGTGATTCGGTTGGGGGAGGGGGTCAGCCCCAGCATTTT. Its translation: CATSDSVGGGGQPQHF.

V usage is TRBV4-2 and J usage is TRBJ2-5; 12 bases match TRBD2. The V segment lost 4 bases and the J segment 6 bases; nucleotides outside the gene matches: 6. This CDR3 is built from 15 residues. CDR1 is LGHNA, CDR2 YNFKEQ, per germline. CDR3 in DNA: TGTGCCAGCAGCCCCGCTACTAGCGGGAGGAAGACCCAGTACTTC. Amino acid sequence: CASSPATSGRKTQYF.

The V gene is TRBV9, the J gene TRBJ2-1, with TRBD1 matching over 12 bases. Germline CDR1 and CDR2: SGDLS and YYNGEE. The V segment lost 4 bases and the J segment 9 bases; nucleotides outside the gene matches: 11. This CDR3 spans 16 amino acids. The CDR3 region is CASSFRTGTGGTEQFF. The CDR3 region has the DNA TGTGCCAGCAGCTTCAGAACCGGGACAGGGGGCACTGAGCAGTTCTTC.